A selection of T cell receptor beta chains follows, all from one sample in a study of early T cells in non-severe SARS-CoV-2 infection. From the 5' RACE reads, TCRdb called clonotypes with MiXCR, one entry per CDR3 protein. The sample lists tens of thousands of distinct CDR3 sequences; under 13% were seen once. The sample comprised whole blood. These receptors all stem from an adult who was a healthcare worker with PCR-confirmed SARS-CoV-2 infection or an uninfected control (not recorded which). CDR3s include the opening cysteine and the closing phenylalanine or tryptophan. The D gene is left open where the match is weak. Expanded clones are given a class, and other clones once, few, many or no size at all.

>NA|TRBJ2-1|TRBV5-5|NA
TGTGCCAGCAGCCCCCCCGAGGGGTTCTACAATGAGCAGTTCTTC
CASSPPEGFYNEQFF
>TRBD1|TRBJ1-6|TRBV28|NA
TGTGCCAGCAGTTCCTACAGGGGTTCACCCCTCCACTTT
CASSSYRGSPLHF
>TRBD2|TRBJ2-1|TRBV7-9|few
TGTGCCAGCAGCGATAGACTAGCGGGTGACAATGAGCAGTTCTTC
CASSDRLAGDNEQFF
>TRBD2|TRBJ2-7|TRBV11-2|NA
TGTGCCAGCACCTTCCGGGGAGGGCAGTATTATTCCTACGAGCAGTACTTC
CASTFRGGQYYSYEQYF
>NA|TRBJ2-5|TRBV6-2/TRBV6-3|few
TGTGCCAGCAGTACCGACGGGCATGAGACCCAGTACTTC
CASSTDGHETQYF
>NA|TRBJ2-1|TRBV18|few
TGTGCCAGCTCACCGGAACCGGGGGCCGATGAGCAGTTCTTC
CASSPEPGADEQFF
>TRBD1|TRBJ1-2|TRBV7-8|NA
TGTGCCAGCAGCTTGGCAGGGGGTCCCTCTACCTATGGCTACACCTTC
CASSLAGGPSTYGYTF
>TRBD2|TRBJ2-3|TRBV4-1|NA
TGCGCCAGCAGCCCCCTACCTGGCGGGAGAGGGACAGATACGCAGTATTTT
CASSPLPGGRGTDTQYF
>TRBD2|TRBJ2-1|TRBV9|many
TGTGCCAGCAGCGTAGCTAGGCTAGCGGCCTACAATGAGCAGTTCTTC
CASSVARLAAYNEQFF
>TRBD2|TRBJ2-3|TRBV7-2|few
TGTGCCAGTAAGCGGGGAACCTATCTCAGCACAGATACGCAGTATTTT
CASKRGTYLSTDTQYF
>NA|TRBJ2-7|TRBV5-4|many
TGTGCCAGCAGCTTGACCTCGGGGCGGGTATCTACGCAGCAGTACTTC
CASSLTSGRVSTQQYF
>NA|TRBJ2-7|TRBV5-6|few
TGTGCCAGCAGCTTGGTTTTAGACTACGAGCAGTACTTC
CASSLVLDYEQYF
>TRBD2|TRBJ2-1|TRBV12-3/TRBV12-4|NA
TGTGCCAGCAGCCGGGGGACTAGCGGGAGTAATGAGCAGTTCTTC
CASSRGTSGSNEQFF
>TRBD1|TRBJ2-4|TRBV5-4|few
TGTGCCAGCACCAAAGGGGGCACCTCCACCCCCAACATTCAGTACTTC
CASTKGGTSTPNIQYF
>NA|TRBJ1-2|TRBV18|few
TGTGCCAGCTCACCACCAACAGGGGGCTACACCTTC
CASSPPTGGYTF
>NA|TRBJ2-7|TRBV4-1|few
TGCGCCAGCAGCCAAGAAGGCTGGCGGGAGCAGTACTTC
CASSQEGWREQYF
>NA|TRBJ2-7|TRBV27|NA
TGTGCCAGCAGTCGCCTGGGCAGCAGCTCCTACGAGCAGTACTTC
CASSRLGSSSYEQYF
>TRBD2|TRBJ2-3|TRBV29-1|NA
TGCAGCGCCGCAAGACTAGCGGGGGAGTCCACAGATACGCAGTATTTT
CSAARLAGESTDTQYF
>TRBD2|TRBJ2-1|TRBV7-7|NA
TGTGCCAGCAGCCGGGGGGATAGTTCGAATGAGCAGTTCTTC
CASSRGDSSNEQFF
>TRBD1|TRBJ2-7|TRBV20-1|few
TGCAGTGCTTACCGACCGGGACAGGGAAGATACGAGCAGTACTTC
CSAYRPGQGRYEQYF
>TRBD1|TRBJ2-5|TRBV18|few
TGTGCCAGCTCACCGAAGCCGACAGGGATTCAAGAGACCCAGTACTTC
CASSPKPTGIQETQYF
>TRBD2|TRBJ2-3|TRBV19|few
TGTGCCAGTAGTATTAGCGGCGGGAGTCACACAGATACGCAGTATTTT
CASSISGGSHTDTQYF
>NA|TRBJ1-4|TRBV12-3/TRBV12-4|many
TGTGCCAGCAGCCTAGGACTCCCGAGGGAAAAACTGTTTTTT
CASSLGLPREKLFF
>NA|TRBJ2-1|TRBV4-2|many
TGTGCCAGCAGCCAAGACAGGGTCAGCTCCTACAATGAGCAGTTCTTC
CASSQDRVSSYNEQFF
>TRBD2|TRBJ2-2|TRBV12-3/TRBV12-4|medium-sized
TGTGCCAGCAGTCCGAAGAGCGGGATAGCAGGGGAGCTGTTTTTT
CASSPKSGIAGELFF
>NA|TRBJ2-1|TRBV4-1|NA
TGCGCCAGCAGCCAAGAAGGAGTTGAGCAGTTCTTC
CASSQEGVEQFF
>NA|TRBJ2-7|TRBV5-6|few
TGTGCCAGCAGCCTCCGACTCGGCTACGAGCAGTACTTC
CASSLRLGYEQYF
>NA|TRBJ1-5|TRBV9|many
TGTGCCAGCAGCCCTTCCCCCTGGGGCAATCAGCCCCAGCATTTT
CASSPSPWGNQPQHF
>NA|TRBJ2-5|TRBV24-1|NA
TGTGCCACCAGTGACCTTACGGAGACCCAGTACTTC
CATSDLTETQYF
>NA|TRBJ1-5|TRBV25-1|NA
TGTGCCAGCAGTGAGGGAAGTCAGCCCCAGCATTTT
CASSEGSQPQHF
>NA|TRBJ2-1|TRBV30|NA
TGTGCCTGGAGTCAGAGCTCCTACAATGAGCAGTTCTTC
CAWSQSSYNEQFF
>TRBD2|TRBJ2-1|TRBV7-2|many
TGTGCCAGCAGCTTAGGGGGACTAGTTGGGAATGAGCAGTTCTTC
CASSLGGLVGNEQFF
>NA|TRBJ2-7|TRBV7-9|NA
TGTGCCGGATTCGCCCTCGGTGCCTACGAGCAGTACTTC
CAGFALGAYEQYF
>NA|TRBJ2-2|TRBV5-1|NA
TGCGCCAGCGGTGACAGGAACACCGGGGAGCTGTTTTTT
CASGDRNTGELFF
>NA|TRBJ1-5|TRBV6-2/TRBV6-3|NA
TGTGCCAGCAGTTACGCGACCGAAAATCAGCCCCAGCATTTT
CASSYATENQPQHF
>TRBD2|TRBJ2-7|TRBV12-3/TRBV12-4|many
TGTGCCAGCAGTAGGACTAGCGGGACTGATAACTCCTACGAGCAGTACTTC
CASSRTSGTDNSYEQYF
>NA|TRBJ1-1|TRBV6-2/TRBV6-3|NA
TGTGCCAGCAGTCCAATTCGTTACCTTCGACAGGACCCTGAAGCTTTCTTT
CASSPIRYLRQDPEAFF
>NA|TRBJ2-2|TRBV28|many
TGTGCCAGCAGGTACGCGGACAGACTCACCGGGGAGCTGTTTTTT
CASRYADRLTGELFF
>TRBD1|TRBJ1-1|TRBV27|medium-sized
TGTGCCAGCCGTGCCCCCACAGGGGGATACACTGAAGCTTTCTTT
CASRAPTGGYTEAFF
>NA|TRBJ1-6|TRBV20-1|many
TGCAGTGCTAGAGAGGGCAGCTCCTATAATTCACCCCTCCACTTT
CSAREGSSYNSPLHF
>TRBD2|TRBJ2-6|TRBV11-2|NA
TGTGCCAGCAGCTTGGGACTAGCTGTCTCTGGGGCCAACGTCCTGACTTTC
CASSLGLAVSGANVLTF
>TRBD2|TRBJ2-7|TRBV6-5|few
TGTGCCAGCAGTTCCACCCCTAGCGGGAGTCTCTACGAGCAGTACTTC
CASSSTPSGSLYEQYF
>NA|TRBJ2-7|TRBV28|NA
TGTGCCAGCAGTTTTGGGCTAGAATCCGAGCAGTACTTC
CASSFGLESEQYF
>TRBD1|TRBJ1-3|TRBV28|few
TGTGCCAGCAGTTTATGGGGACAGTCCTCTGGAAACACCATATATTTT
CASSLWGQSSGNTIYF
>NA|TRBJ2-2|TRBV5-1|NA
TGCGCCGGCAAGGGCGGCCCCACCGGGGAGCTGTTTTTT
CAGKGGPTGELFF
>TRBD1|TRBJ2-7|TRBV20-1|many
TGCAGTGCTAGAGGGACAGGTTTTCACTACGAGCAGTACTTC
CSARGTGFHYEQYF
>NA|TRBJ2-2|TRBV7-8|NA
TGTGCCAGCAGCGGACCAAGAGGTCTAGCCAGCACCGGGGAGCTGTTTTTT
CASSGPRGLASTGELFF
>NA|TRBJ2-3|TRBV12-3/TRBV12-4|many
TGTGCCAGCAGTTCAGGACGGAGGCCCGTCGATACGCAGTATTTT
CASSSGRRPVDTQYF
>TRBD1|TRBJ2-2|TRBV11-2|many
TGTGCCAGCACCCATTTCGGACAGGAGAACACCGGGGAGCTGTTTTTT
CASTHFGQENTGELFF
>NA|TRBJ1-5|TRBV20-1|many
TGCAGTGCTCTAACAGGGAACAATCAGCCCCAGCATTTT
CSALTGNNQPQHF